This TCR beta chain originates from a study of blood T cell repertoires in COVID-19. Study-level background: The United States, Italy and Spain provided the acute and convalescent COVID-19 samples. The analysed material was cDNA or gDNA that came from T cells, B-cell-depleted T cells, or PBMCs.

This CDR3 is built from 14 residues. As originally analysed: Reference gene primer amplification gave nucleated cell count estimates. Repertoires were generated with immunoSEQ multiplex PCR, while TCRdb's copy carries only in-frame clones and drops some. That table is the source of V, J and clone size, and D and trimming were worked out from the DNA. Of about 260,000 clones in the sample, 86% were seen once. Sequencing was carried out using peripheral blood. This TCR was recovered from a young man with active or convalescent COVID-19. The rearrangement links TRBV21-1 to TRBJ1-1. TRBV21-1 is annotated as a pseudogene. The CDR3 loop is CASSRNRGNTEAFF. Here the CDR3 DNA reads TGTGCCAGCAGCAGAAACCGGGGGAACACTGAAGCTTTCTTT.